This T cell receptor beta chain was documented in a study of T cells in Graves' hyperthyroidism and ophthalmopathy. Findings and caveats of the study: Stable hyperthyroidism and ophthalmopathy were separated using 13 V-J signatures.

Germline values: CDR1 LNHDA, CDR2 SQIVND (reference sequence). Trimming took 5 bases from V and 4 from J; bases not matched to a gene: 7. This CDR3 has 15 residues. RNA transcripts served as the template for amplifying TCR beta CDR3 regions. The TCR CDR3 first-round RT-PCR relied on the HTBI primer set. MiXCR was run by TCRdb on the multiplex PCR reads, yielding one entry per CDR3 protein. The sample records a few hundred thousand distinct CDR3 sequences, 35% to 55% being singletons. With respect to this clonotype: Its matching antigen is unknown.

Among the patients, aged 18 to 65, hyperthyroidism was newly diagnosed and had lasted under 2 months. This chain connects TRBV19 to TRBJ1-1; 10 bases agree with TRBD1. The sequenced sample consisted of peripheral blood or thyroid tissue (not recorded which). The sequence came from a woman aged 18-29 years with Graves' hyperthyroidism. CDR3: CASSQTGGAGTEAFF. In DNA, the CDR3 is TGTGCCAGTAGTCAGACAGGGGGCGCGGGCACTGAAGCTTTCTTT.